The subject of this entry is one T cell receptor beta chain. The CDR3 is 13 residues long. CDR1 and CDR2 from the germline V gene are DFQATT and SNEGSKA (reference sequence). Trimming shortened V by 4 bases and J by 8 bases, and 15 bases separated the two germline ends. Each CDR3 protein gets one entry after TCRdb re-called the 5' RACE reads with MiXCR. The top ten clones hold roughly 4% of a sample with nearly 250,000 distinct CDR3 sequences, roughly 32% of them seen once. This entry is derived from a study of CD8 T cells in ankylosing spondylitis. The chain has TRBV20-1 and TRBJ1-5; D not certain. Sequenced input: blood, either unsorted or a sorted T cell fraction (not recorded which). The sequence was obtained from a male donor with ankylosing spondylitis or in good health (not recorded which). CDR3 sequence: CSATYGTEKPQHF. The DNA of the CDR3 is TGCAGTGCTACTTACGGCACAGAGAAGCCCCAGCATTTT.